This record concerns one T cell receptor beta chain sequence. Its antigen is not identified. V lost 4 bases and J 6 bases, leaving 22 bases between the germline ends. Germline CDR1 SQVTM, CDR2 ANQGSEA. The CDR3 has 16 residues. This specimen comes from a study of blood T cells in healthy people across ages. Study-wide results and caveats: One million T cells yielded diversity estimates that were considered underestimates. Older individuals had lower TCR beta diversity per million T cells (the decline was roughly linear).

Then a second PCR, running about 7 to 11 cycles, was carried out with a sample-barcoded 5' primer and a J-beta primer mix. TCRdb used MiXCR to reprocess the 5' RACE reads, holding one entry per CDR3 protein. The sample lists 1.5 million to 2 million distinct CDR3 sequences; 28% were seen once. The sample was blood. This chain connects TRBV29-1 to TRBJ2-1; possibly TRBD1 for D (6 bases). This clonotype originated in a woman in her 30s in good health. The chain's CDR3 is CSVGGSATIRGNEQFF. DNA of the CDR3: TGCAGCGTTGGGGGTAGCGCGACAATCAGGGGCAATGAGCAGTTCTTC.